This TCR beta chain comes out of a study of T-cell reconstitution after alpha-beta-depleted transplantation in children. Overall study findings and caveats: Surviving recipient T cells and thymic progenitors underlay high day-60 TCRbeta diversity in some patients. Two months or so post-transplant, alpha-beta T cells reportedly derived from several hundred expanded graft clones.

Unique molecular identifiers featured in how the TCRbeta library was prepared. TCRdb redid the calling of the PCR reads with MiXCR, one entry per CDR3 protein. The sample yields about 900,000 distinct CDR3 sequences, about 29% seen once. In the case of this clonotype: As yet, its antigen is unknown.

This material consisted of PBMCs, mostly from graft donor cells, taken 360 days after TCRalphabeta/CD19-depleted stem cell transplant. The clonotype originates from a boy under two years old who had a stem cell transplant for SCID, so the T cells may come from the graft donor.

The DNA for the CDR3 is TGTGCCAGCAGCTTCGGTTTGACTAGCGGGGGGGGTCGCACAGATACGCAGTATTTT. It is translated as CASSFGLTSGGGRTDTQYF. The chain recombines TRBV11-2 with TRBJ2-3; 14 nucleotides match TRBD2. Germline trimming cut 3 bases from V and 1 base from J; bases unmatched to any gene: 9. Germline lookup yields CDR1 SGHAT and CDR2 FQNNGV. CDR3 length equals 19 residues.